This TCR beta chain was retrieved from a study of blood T cell repertoires in COVID-19. Assay: immunoSEQ multiplex PCR; the TCRdb copy retains only in-frame clones and omits some. This table has almost 250,000 clones, around 86% appearing once. Trimming removed 0 bases at V and 0 bases at J, with 16 bases between. The CDR3 is 18 residues long. Germline V gene sequence: CDR1 SGHRS, CDR2 YFSETQ. Source material: PBMCs or T cells enriched from blood (not recorded which). The TCR originated in a woman in her fifties or sixties who had recovered from COVID-19. The chain combines TRBV5-1 with TRBJ1-3; D possibly corresponds to TRBD1 (6 bases). The CDR3 DNA sequence: TGCGCCAGCAGCTTGGGGCTCCGAACAGGGCCCTCTGGAAACACCATATATTTT. Translation: CASSLGLRTGPSGNTIYF.